The 22 T cell receptor beta chains listed next were all sequenced from one sample in a study of cytomegalovirus exposure and HLA in healthy donors. The PCR employed 60 Vbeta primers together with 13 Jbeta primers. Some clones are missing from TCRdb's copy, which holds only in-frame ones; the method was immunoSEQ multiplex PCR. The sample includes 100,000 to 120,000 clones, 10% to 15% of them seen just once. The specimen was PBMCs. The receptors stem from a man aged 35 to 55 in good health and CMV-seropositive.

The V call is TRBV27, the J call TRBJ2-7, with 7 bases aligning to TRBD2. With 2 bases clipped from V and 6 bases from J, the junction kept 4 bases outside the gene matches. This CDR3 has 13 amino acids. Germline V gene lookup returns CDR1 MNHEY and CDR2 SMNVEV (reference sequence). The chain's CDR3 is CASSLAGDAEQYF. CDR3 bases: TGTGCCAGCAGTTTAGCGGGAGATGCCGAGCAGTACTTC.

This CDR3 is CASRLYGAGGAGELFF. The CDR3 DNA reads as TGTGCCAGCAGACTTTATGGAGCGGGAGGGGCCGGGGAGCTGTTTTTT. The chain links TRBV28 to TRBJ2-2; TRBD2 agrees at 10 bases. There are 16 residues in the CDR3. V lost 6 bases and J lost 6; bases outside the gene matches: 10. CDR1 is MDHEN and CDR2 is SYDVKM in the germline V gene.

V is TRBV5-1 and J is TRBJ2-3; D perhaps matches TRBD1 (5 bases). The CDR3 length is 18 residues. Germline CDR1 and CDR2: SGHRS and YFSETQ. V lost 0 bases, J lost 2 bases, and 19 bases lay in between. The CDR3 is CASSLAEFPDTITDTQYF. CDR3 sequence (DNA): TGCGCCAGCAGCTTGGCCGAGTTCCCGGACACAATCACAGATACGCAGTATTTT.

This clone turned up a few times. The gene calls are TRBV6-4 and TRBJ2-2; the D gene is possibly TRBD2 (6 bases). Germline V gives CDR1 MRHNA, CDR2 SNTAGT. The CDR3 covers 13 residues. The V end was cut by 4 bases, the J end by 4 bases, with 7 bases between. The CDR3 DNA is TGTGCCAGCAGTGTGGGAGGCACCGGGGAGCTGTTTTTT. Translating gives CASSVGGTGELFF.

There are a few counts of this clone. The chain recombines TRBV6-4 with TRBJ2-1; D perhaps matches TRBD1 (8 bases). The V gene lost 6 bases and the J gene lost 7 bases, with 16 bases spanning the gap. The CDR3 is 14 amino acids. Germline CDR1 is MRHNA and CDR2 is SNTAGT. The CDR3 DNA sequence: TGTGCCAGCAGCGTACAGGGGGGAGGGAATGAGCAGTTCTTC. Protein: CASSVQGGGNEQFF.

This clone has just a few counts. The chain links TRBV11-2 to TRBJ2-7; 7 nucleotides align to TRBD1. CDR3 length equals 14 residues. V trimming: 5 bases; J trimming: 2 bases; junction bases outside the gene matches: 6. Germline-derived CDR1 and CDR2 are SGHAT and FQNNGV. DNA of the CDR3: TGTGCCAGCAGCCCCCGACAGGGCGCCTACGAGCAGTACTTC. It specifies CASSPRQGAYEQYF.

The chain links TRBV6-5 to TRBJ2-1; D is perhaps TRBD1 (5 bases). The CDR3 runs to 15 residues. Germline CDR1 reads MNHEY; CDR2 reads SVGAGI. V dropped 6 bases and J dropped 8 bases, with 20 bases sitting between them. The CDR3 DNA follows: TGTGCCAGCAGACCCACGTGGGGCCGAGTCTATGAGCAGTTCTTC. Protein product: CASRPTWGRVYEQFF.

The CDR3 bases are TGTGCCAGCAGCCACTACCCCGGGACCCAGTACTTC. It yields the protein CASSHYPGTQYF. This sequence joins TRBV27 and TRBJ2-5; D gene uncertain. With 6 bases removed from V and 7 bases from J, the gap between germline ends came to 12 bases. Germline CDR1 reads MNHEY; CDR2 reads SMNVEV (reference sequence). The CDR3 has 12 amino acids.

This clone was recorded a few times. V gene TRBV6-5 combines with J gene TRBJ1-2; D not resolved. This CDR3 has 13 residues. Trimming pared 0 bases from V and 4 bases from J, leaving 6 bases between. Germline V CDR1 and CDR2: MNHEY, SVGAGI. CDR3 residues: CASSYSERYGYTF. CDR3 DNA sequence: TGTGCCAGCAGTTACTCGGAGCGCTATGGCTACACCTTC.

This clone occurred a few times. V usage is TRBV21-1 and J usage is TRBJ2-5; the table assigns TRBD1, which was not confirmed against the DNA. TRBV21-1 is noted as a pseudogene. This CDR3 contains 14 residues. The chain's CDR3 is CASRKGQGQETQYF. The DNA for the CDR3 is TGTGCCAGCAGGAAGGGACAGGGGCAAGAGACCCAGTACTTC.

This clone occurred a few times. The chain uses TRBV6-6 and TRBJ2-1; 11 bases match TRBD2. Germline V CDR1 and CDR2: MNHNY, SVGAGI (reference sequence). The ends lost 6 bases at V and 5 bases at J; junction bases unmatched: 9. The CDR3 sequence is 16 residues long. The CDR3 sequence is CASREPGLAEHNEQFF. The CDR3 bases are TGTGCCAGCAGGGAACCGGGACTAGCGGAACACAATGAGCAGTTCTTC.

This sequence joins TRBV5-1 and TRBJ2-3; 10 bases are shared with TRBD2. Germline V gene sequence: CDR1 SGHRS, CDR2 YFSETQ. V lost 0 bases and J lost 2; bases outside the gene matches: 6. The CDR3 is 17 residues long. The CDR3 here is CASSLATSGKATDTQYF. The CDR3 coding sequence is TGCGCCAGCAGCTTGGCAACTAGCGGGAAGGCCACAGATACGCAGTATTTT.

This clone has just a few counts. The chain combines TRBV7-9 with TRBJ1-4, with 7 bases identical to TRBD1. V dropped 4 bases and J dropped 4; count of bases not matched to a gene: 6. This CDR3 has 15 residues. CDR1 is SEHNR and CDR2 is FQNEAQ in the germline V gene (reference sequence). CDR3 sequence: CASSSDRDRNEKLFF. CDR3 bases: TGTGCCAGCAGCTCCGACAGGGACCGTAATGAAAAACTGTTTTTT.

This clone was counted between two and nine times. This chain uses TRBV2 with TRBJ2-1; possibly TRBD1 for D (6 bases). CDR3 length equals 13 residues. Trimming took off 7 bases at V and 6 bases at J, with 13 bases between the two ends. Germline V lookup: CDR1 SNHLY, CDR2 FYNNEI. The CDR3: CASTTDRRNEQFF. CDR3 coding DNA: TGTGCCAGCACTACAGACAGGCGCAATGAGCAGTTCTTC.

The chain recombines TRBV5-1 with TRBJ2-7; 8 bases match TRBD2. V lost 0 bases and J lost 4; bases outside the gene matches: 9. The CDR3 has 16 residues. Germline CDR1 and CDR2: SGHRS and YFSETQ. The CDR3: CASSLAVVAGRYEQYF. DNA of the CDR3: TGCGCCAGCAGCTTGGCCGTGGTAGCGGGAAGGTACGAGCAGTACTTC. The full variable domain, its missing parts supplied by reference TRBV5-1 and TRBJ2-7, is KAGVTQTPRYLIKTRGQQVTLSCSPISGHRSVSWYQQTPGQGLQFLFEYFSETQRNKGNFPGRFSGRQFSNSRSEMNVSTLELGDSALYLCASSLAVVAGRYEQYFGPGTRLTVT.

The V gene is TRBV5-1, the J gene TRBJ2-4; a weak D match, TRBD2 (6 bases). V shed 2 bases and J shed 15 bases, with 27 bases lying between them. This CDR3 contains 16 residues. From germline, CDR1 is SGHRS and CDR2 YFSETQ. The CDR3 region has the DNA TGCGCCAGCAGCTTAAGTGGAGGCGGGATCCCTCCTCCCCTGTACTTC. It translates to CASSLSGGGIPPPLYF.

This clone was counted only a few times. The CDR3 protein is CASSTGAPSETQYF. Here the CDR3 DNA reads TGTGCCAGCAGCACTGGGGCGCCTTCAGAGACCCAGTACTTC. The chain recombines TRBV11-3 with TRBJ2-5; possible D gene TRBD1, 5 bases. Deletions cut 5 bases from V and 4 bases from J, with 14 bases between. The CDR3 totals 14 residues. The germline V gene encodes CDR1 SGHNT and CDR2 YENEEA.

This clone was observed a handful of times. The J gene is TRBJ1-4, the V gene TRBV2; D unresolved. CDR3 size: 14 residues. V was clipped by 6 bases and J by 8 bases, with 16 bases between them. The V gene's germline CDR1 is SNHLY and CDR2 FYNNEI. The CDR3 spells CASSLRGVREKLFF. CDR3 bases: TGTGCCAGCAGCCTCCGCGGGGTTCGAGAAAAACTGTTTTTT.

The chain is built from TRBV18 and TRBJ2-1; D is unresolved. Per germline, CDR1 KGHSH and CDR2 LQKENI. V was clipped by 3 bases and J by 6 bases, with 15 bases between them. This CDR3 has 15 residues. The CDR3 bases are TGTGCCAGCTCACCGGCCAGGTCAAATTCCAATGAGCAGTTCTTC. It codes for CASSPARSNSNEQFF.

This clone was detected only a few times. This chain uses TRBV4-3 with TRBJ2-3, with 7 bases identical to TRBD2. The germline gives CDR1 LGHNA, CDR2 YSLEER. After removal of 2 bases from V and 2 bases from J, the junction contained 1 base not matched to a gene. This CDR3 spans 14 amino acids. The chain's CDR3 is CASSQQRDTDTQYF. The CDR3 DNA follows: TGCGCCAGCAGCCAACAGCGGGACACAGATACGCAGTATTTT.

This clone was found a few times. The chain recombines TRBV9 with TRBJ1-1; 9 bases match TRBD1. The CDR3 extends over 15 amino acids. Looked up from germline, CDR1 is SGDLS and CDR2 is YYNGEE. V shed 5 bases, J shed 4 bases, and the junction held 9 bases outside the gene matches. The CDR3 nucleotides are TGTGCCAGCAGTGCCGGGACAGGGTTGACCACTGAAGCTTTCTTT. It codes for CASSAGTGLTTEAFF.

This clone has more than one count but fewer than ten. The gene calls are TRBV30 and TRBJ2-5, with 10 bases identical to TRBD2. Germline-derived CDR1 and CDR2 are GTSNPN and SVGIG (reference sequence). The CDR3 is 13 amino acids. The trim removed 4 bases at V and 5 bases at J, leaving 4 bases unmatched. The CDR3 DNA follows: TGTGCCTGGACTAGCGGGAGTCCCGAGACCCAGTACTTC. This gives the protein CAWTSGSPETQYF.